This TCR beta chain originates from a study of OX40 agonist ivuxolimab in advanced cancers. Looking at the study overall: Averaging 60 years in age, with a range of roughly 20 to 79, the cohort was around 83% male.

There are 16 residues in the CDR3. The germline V gene encodes CDR1 KGHSH and CDR2 LQKENI. The V and J ends lost 1 base and 7 bases respectively, with 17 bases between them. The data were produced by immunoSEQ multiplex PCR, yet TCRdb's version contains in-frame clones alone and is incomplete. The sample shows 30,000 to 40,000 clones, 80% to 90% of them seen only once. Study-level findings and limits: The authors also found low normalized T-cell clonal expansion in some nonresponders. At 0.1 to 3.0 mg/kg and by week 6, clonal expansion occurred in CD4+ and CD8+ blood T cells. Relative to CD4+, CD8+ T cells held more expanded clones on average.

A word on this clone: Its antigen remains unidentified.

The V gene is TRBV18, the J gene TRBJ2-1; maybe TRBD2 (7 bases). The source was CD4+ or CD8+ T cells sorted from blood, collected in a trial of the OX40 agonist ivuxolimab. The clonotype originates from an adult with an advanced solid tumor such as melanoma, head and neck, liver or kidney cancer. CDR3 sequence: CASSPQGGGTRNEQFF. In DNA form, the CDR3 reads TGTGCCAGCTCACCACAGGGGGGGGGCACTCGGAATGAGCAGTTCTTC.